The sequence of this T cell receptor beta chain was determined in a study of T cells in Graves' hyperthyroidism and ophthalmopathy. TCR beta CDR3 sequences were amplified from RNA transcripts. The study used the HTBI primer set for a first-round RT-PCR of the TCR CDR3. TCRdb reprocessed the multiplex PCR reads via MiXCR and lists one record per CDR3 protein. Of about 98,000 distinct CDR3 sequences detected, around 40% appear once; the ten largest clones hold about 10%. Points from the study as a whole: Ophthalmopathy stood apart from stable hyperthyroidism in a 13 V-J model.

Over 18 months, lack of ophthalmopathy progression marked Graves' hyperthyroidism as stable. The sample holds many counts of this clonotype. Antigen: not known. The V gene lost 5 bases and the J gene lost 0 bases, with 11 bases spanning the gap. The CDR3 consists of 13 residues. Germline CDR1 is DFQATT and CDR2 is SNEGSKA (reference sequence). Sequences were obtained from peripheral blood or thyroid tissue (not recorded which). The receptor comes from a young woman with Graves' hyperthyroidism. The V gene is TRBV20-1, the J gene TRBJ2-7; D remains unclear. The CDR3 DNA reads TGCAGTGCTTACCTCAGGAGCTCCTACGAGCAGTACTTC. It specifies CSAYLRSSYEQYF.